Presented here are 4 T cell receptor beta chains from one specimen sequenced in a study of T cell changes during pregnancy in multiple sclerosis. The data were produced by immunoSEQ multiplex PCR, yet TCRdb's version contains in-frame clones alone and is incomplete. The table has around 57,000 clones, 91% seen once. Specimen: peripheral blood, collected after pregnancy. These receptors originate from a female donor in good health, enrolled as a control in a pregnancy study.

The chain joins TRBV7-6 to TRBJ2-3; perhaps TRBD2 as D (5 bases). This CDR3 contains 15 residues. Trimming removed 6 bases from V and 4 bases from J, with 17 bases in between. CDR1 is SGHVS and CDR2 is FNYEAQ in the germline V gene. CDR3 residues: CASSPSTGSADTQYF. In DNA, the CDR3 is TGTGCCAGCAGTCCTTCGACGGGGTCGGCAGATACGCAGTATTTT. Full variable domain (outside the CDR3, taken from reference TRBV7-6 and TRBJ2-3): GAGVSQSPRYKVTKRGQDVALRCDPISGHVSLYWYRQALGQGPEFLTYFNYEAQQDKSGLPNDRFSAERPEGSISTLTIQRTEQRDSAMYRCASSPSTGSADTQYFGPGTRLTVL.

CDR3 sequence reads: CASSSLGYTEAFF. The CDR3 DNA is TGTGCCAGCAGTTCACTGGGCTACACTGAAGCTTTCTTT. This chain joins TRBV11-3 and TRBJ1-1, with D hard to call. The CDR3 loop spans 13 amino acids. V was shortened by 6 bases and J by 3 bases, with 11 bases between the two germline ends. Looked up from germline, CDR1 is SGHNT and CDR2 is YENEEA.

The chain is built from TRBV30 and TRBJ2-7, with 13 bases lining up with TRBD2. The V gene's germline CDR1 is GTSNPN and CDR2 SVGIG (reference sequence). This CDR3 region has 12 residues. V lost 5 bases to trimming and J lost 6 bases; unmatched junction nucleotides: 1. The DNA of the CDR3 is TGTGCCTGGGGACTAGCGGGGGTCGAGCAGTACTTC. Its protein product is CAWGLAGVEQYF.

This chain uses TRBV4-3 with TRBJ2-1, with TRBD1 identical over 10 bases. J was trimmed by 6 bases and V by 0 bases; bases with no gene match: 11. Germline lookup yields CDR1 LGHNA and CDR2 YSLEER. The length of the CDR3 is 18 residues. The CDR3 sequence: CASSQDGTGVTIRNEQFF. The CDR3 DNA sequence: TGCGCCAGCAGCCAAGATGGGACAGGGGTGACAATACGCAATGAGCAGTTCTTC.